Below are 13 T cell receptor beta chains sequenced from a single sample in a study of technical replicates of blood from four donors. Method: immunoSEQ multiplex PCR; TCRdb's copy keeps in-frame clones and lacks some. Here the sample spans approximately 79,000 clones, about 91% being singletons. The sample taken for sequencing was T cells isolated from PBMCs. Receptor source: a human donor in good health.

The rearrangement uses TRBV5-6 and TRBJ1-2; 7 bases agree with TRBD1. CDR3 length: 15 amino acids. In germline, CDR1 is SGHDT, CDR2 YYEEEE. Trimming cost V 3 bases and J 5 bases; bases outside gene matches: 10. Here the CDR3 DNA reads TGTGCCAGCAGCTCCCCGAGGGGGCTCCCATATGGCTACACCTTC. Its translation: CASSSPRGLPYGYTF.

The chain links TRBV29-1 to TRBJ1-2; maybe TRBD1 (5 bases). Germline V CDR1 and CDR2: SQVTM, ANQGSEA. V was shortened by 2 bases and J by 4 bases, with 14 bases between the two germline ends. The CDR3 is 14 amino acids. Here the CDR3 DNA reads TGCAGCGTTGAAATCGGGGGGATCGGCTATGGCTACACCTTC. Protein sequence: CSVEIGGIGYGYTF.

The chain carries TRBV9 and TRBJ2-3, with TRBD2 as a possible D gene (6 bases). V lost 0 bases and J 0 bases, leaving 14 bases between the germline ends. Germline CDR1 SGDLS, CDR2 YYNGEE. The CDR3 covers 17 residues. CDR3 nucleotide sequence: TGTGCCAGCAGCGTAGGGGTTGGGGCGGGGAGCACAGATACGCAGTATTTT. Amino acid sequence: CASSVGVGAGSTDTQYF.

In this sample, this clone turned up once. The V call is TRBV11-2, the J call TRBJ2-7; maybe TRBD2 (6 bases). This CDR3 region has 14 residues. Germline CDR1 reads SGHAT; CDR2 reads FQNNGV. Trimming removed 7 bases at V and 4 bases at J, with 17 bases between. The CDR3 here is CASTSRRAAYEQYF. In DNA, the CDR3 is TGTGCCAGCACCTCCAGGAGGGCCGCGTACGAGCAGTACTTC.

The rearrangement links TRBV7-9 to TRBJ1-1; D ambiguous. Trimming removed 1 base at V and 9 bases at J, with 6 bases between. The CDR3 has 11 amino acids. CDR1 is SEHNR, CDR2 FQNEAQ, per germline (reference sequence). The chain's CDR3 is CASSLGAQAFF. CDR3 sequence (DNA): TGTGCCAGCAGCTTAGGGGCCCAAGCTTTCTTT.

J is TRBJ1-3 and V is TRBV5-1; the D is unclear. V lost 1 base, J lost 0 bases, and 8 bases lay in between. Germline-derived CDR1 and CDR2 are SGHRS and YFSETQ. The CDR3 has 15 amino acids. CDR3 region: CASSLNGGSGNTIYF. The CDR3 DNA reads as TGCGCCAGCAGCTTGAACGGCGGCTCTGGAAACACCATATATTTT. The complete variable domain, with remaining parts taken from reference TRBV5-1 and TRBJ1-3, reads KAGVTQTPRYLIKTRGQQVTLSCSPISGHRSVSWYQQTPGQGLQFLFEYFSETQRNKGNFPGRFSGRQFSNSRSEMNVSTLELGDSALYLCASSLNGGSGNTIYFGEGSWLTVV.

The chain couples TRBV30 to TRBJ2-3; 8 nucleotides line up with TRBD2. Germline V CDR1 and CDR2: GTSNPN, SVGIG (reference sequence). Trimming at V came to 0 bases and at J to 2 bases, leaving 4 bases not matched to a gene. The CDR3 spans 15 residues. The CDR3 loop is CAWSVGAGDTDTQYF. The CDR3 DNA is TGTGCCTGGAGTGTAGGAGCGGGAGACACAGATACGCAGTATTTT.

The rearrangement uses TRBV29-1 and TRBJ2-3; the D gene is possibly TRBD1 (5 bases). The germline gives CDR1 SQVTM, CDR2 ANQGSEA. This CDR3 is built from 12 residues. Trimming shortened V by 7 bases and J by 4 bases, and 12 bases separated the two germline ends. CDR3 in DNA: TGCAGCGCCCGACAAGGGGCAGATACGCAGTATTTT. Translating gives CSARQGADTQYF.

The rearrangement links TRBV19 to TRBJ2-5; 8 positions match TRBD1. V was pared by 3 bases and J by 2 bases, with 2 bases of the junction left unmatched. The CDR3 contains 14 residues. Germline loops: CDR1 LNHDA, CDR2 SQIVND (reference sequence). The CDR3 region is CASSMWTGQETQYF. As DNA, the CDR3 is TGTGCCAGTAGTATGTGGACAGGGCAAGAGACCCAGTACTTC.

The chain has TRBV9 and TRBJ2-2, with TRBD1 identical over 7 bases. This CDR3 is 17 amino acids long. The V and J ends lost 1 base and 2 bases, in that order; junction bases with no gene match: 8. CDR1 is SGDLS and CDR2 is YYNGEE in the germline V gene. In DNA form, the CDR3 reads TGTGCCAGCAGCGTACCCGTGACAGGGTCAAACACCGGGGAGCTGTTTTTT. This sequence encodes CASSVPVTGSNTGELFF.

This sequence joins TRBV20-1 and TRBJ1-4; D gene uncertain. Trimming shortened V by 0 bases and J by 8 bases, and 4 bases separated the two germline ends. The germline V gene has CDR1 DFQATT and CDR2 SNEGSKA (reference sequence). The CDR3 consists of 11 residues. The CDR3 sequence: CSARDREKLFF. In DNA, the CDR3 is TGCAGTGCTAGAGATCGGGAAAAACTGTTTTTT.

The chain is built from TRBV6-5 and TRBJ1-1; D is ambiguous. Between the trimmed V and J ends, which lost 10 bases and 5 bases, there was a span of 11 bases. The CDR3 contains 11 residues. Germline CDR1 is MNHEY and CDR2 is SVGAGI. For the CDR3, the DNA is TGTGCCACCCGGGGAGGGACTGAAGCTTTCTTT. Translated, it gives CATRGGTEAFF.

The chain uses TRBV6-5 and TRBJ1-5, with a tentative D call TRBD1 (5 bases). This CDR3 has 15 amino acids. V gave up 6 bases and J gave up 3 bases, with 15 bases separating them. Germline CDR1 MNHEY, CDR2 SVGAGI. DNA of the CDR3: TGTGCCAGCAGCCCAATCCAGGGCTACAATCAGCCCCAGCATTTT. This sequence encodes CASSPIQGYNQPQHF.